This TCR beta chain derives from a study of technical replicates of blood from several donors. V was pared by 1 base and J by 1 base, with 13 bases between. Germline loops: CDR1 SGHTA, CDR2 FQGNSA. This CDR3 contains 16 residues. Sequenced by immunoSEQ multiplex PCR; TCRdb stores in-frame clones only, minus some. The profile covers around 81,000 clones, with 81% appearing a single time and around 3.9% taken by the ten largest. This chain uses TRBV7-2 with TRBJ1-1; D perhaps matches TRBD1 (5 bases). This clonotype originated in a human donor in good health. Some clones in this sample may be carry-over from other donors' samples. The specimen sequenced was PBMCs. The CDR3 sequence: CASSLVPGGANTEAFF. As DNA, the CDR3 is TGTGCCAGCAGCTTAGTCCCTGGAGGGGCGAACACTGAAGCTTTCTTT.